The T cell receptor (beta chain) under discussion was sequenced for a study of blood T cell repertoires in COVID-19 (dated by TCRdb to 2020 to 2022). A note on the overall study: The collaborator samples originated in the United States, Italy and Spain and spanned the acute and convalescent phases of COVID-19. The prospective study material was composed of cDNA or gDNA derived from T cells, B-cell-depleted T cells, or PBMCs. Deeply sampled blood TCRbeta repertoires from subjects exposed to, actively infected with, or recovered from COVID-19 were included in the dataset. The repertoires were released in a freely available public database meant as a resource for research on the immune response to SARS-CoV-2. The samples were drawn from two sources: the first 160 participants of the ongoing ImmuneRACE study, and 950 to 1,500 subjects contributed by 6 global collaborators. Nearly every sample came with metadata listing a de-identified subject ID, COVID-19 status, age in years and sex. Where HLA class I and class II types were available, the types were taken from metadata supplied by the sample provider, not from assay-based typing.

CDR1 and CDR2 were assigned from the germline V gene as MDHEN and SYDVKM. There are 14 amino acids in the CDR3, from cysteine to phenylalanine inclusive. The retained sequence is limited to the CDR3, 42 bases, with the frame set at the first base. Ends trimmed: V by 6 bases, J by 1 base; bases unmatched to a gene: 5. Each collaborating institution followed its own protocols to collect whole blood in K2EDTA tubes. For TCRbeta analysis, collaborators shipped samples in one of three forms: frozen whole blood, isolated PBMCs, or DNA extracted from either of those sample types. General study outcomes and caveats: How much clinical and demographic metadata was included differed by source and by participant, and the metadata was provided uncurated.

Comments on this clone: Its specific antigen is unknown. Per-base quality was not reported, and no clone a single base away is much larger than it.

The immunoSEQ Assay, a bias-controlled multiplex PCR, was used to amplify TCRbeta CDR3 regions from genomic DNA. As for the original processing: The number of nucleated cells in each sample was estimated by amplification of reference gene primers within the assay. To quantify the absolute abundance of each unique TCRbeta CDR3 rearrangement, sequence reads were collapsed and filtered. For each sample, productive Simpson clonality was calculated as the square root of Simpson's diversity index over productive rearrangements. The clones in this table, taken by TCRdb from immuneACCESS, are in-frame only. Not every clone is retained; where verified, under half of the shortfall comes from an unresolved V gene, and the cause of the rest is unknown. The V and J calls and clone size come from that table; D and trimming were worked out from the DNA. This sample comprises about 200,000 clones, approximately 90% of them detected only once. The top ten constitute around 0.5% of the sample.

This TCR was sampled from a man between 45 and 60 years old with acute or convalescent COVID-19. This sequence uses TRBV28 and TRBJ1-2; 7 of the junction bases match TRBD1. The specimen was peripheral blood. The CDR3 region: CASRPGGGNYGYTF. The DNA sequence follows: TGTGCCAGCAGGCCAGGGGGTGGTAACTATGGCTACACCTTC.